The 29 T cell receptor beta chains reported below all come from one sample, sequenced in a study of blood T cell repertoires in COVID-19. The table came from immunoSEQ multiplex PCR; TCRdb's copy has only in-frame clones and leaves some out. The sample contains approximately 260,000 clones, 70% to 90% of which appear only once. Sequencing was performed on peripheral blood. The receptors here all came from a woman aged 40-49 years who had recovered from COVID-19.

This chain links TRBV3-1 (or the pseudogene TRBV3-2) with TRBJ1-1; 7 positions match TRBD1. This CDR3 has 17 amino acids. Germline assignment: CDR1 LGHDT and CDR2 YNNKEL (reference sequence). V shed 4 bases, J shed 4 bases, and the junction held 15 bases outside the gene matches. The CDR3 protein is CASSPKCRTGRPTEAFF. CDR3 in DNA: TGTGCCAGCAGCCCGAAGTGTCGGACAGGTAGACCCACTGAAGCTTTCTTT.

The V gene is TRBV28, the J gene TRBJ2-1; maybe TRBD2 (5 bases). The CDR3 runs to 16 residues. CDR1 is MDHEN, CDR2 SYDVKM, per germline. Trimming left V 7 bases short and J 0 bases short, with 16 bases between. DNA of the CDR3: TGTGCCAGCACCCCCTCCCTGGGGAGCTCCTACAATGAGCAGTTCTTC. It encodes CASTPSLGSSYNEQFF.

The chain joins TRBV5-4 to TRBJ2-3; 12 positions agree with TRBD2. Trimming cost V 4 bases and J 5 bases; bases outside gene matches: 5. The length of the CDR3 is 15 residues. The germline V gene encodes CDR1 SGHNT and CDR2 YYREEE (reference sequence). In nucleotides, the CDR3 is TGTGCCAGCAGCCTAGCGGGGGGGCCGGGAGATACGCAGTATTTT. Residues: CASSLAGGPGDTQYF. Complete variable domain (other parts from reference TRBV5-4 and TRBJ2-3): ETGVTQSPTHLIKTRGQQVTLRCSSQSGHNTVSWYQQALGQGPQFIFQYYREEENGRGNFPPRFSGLQFPNYSSELNVNALELDDSALYLCASSLAGGPGDTQYFGPGTRLTVL.

The CDR3 nucleotides are TGTGCCAGCAGCGGTCAGGATTTCTCTGGAAACACCATATATTTT. Translating gives CASSGQDFSGNTIYF. The chain has TRBV7-9 and TRBJ1-3; D remains ambiguous. Germline-derived CDR1 and CDR2 are SEHNR and FQNEAQ (reference sequence). With 5 bases removed from V and 0 bases from J, the gap between germline ends came to 11 bases. CDR3 length equals 15 residues.

This clone was seen a single time. V is TRBV28 and J is TRBJ1-5; D gene unclear. Per germline, CDR1 MDHEN and CDR2 SYDVKM. Trimming removed 2 bases from V and 6 bases from J, with 17 bases in between. This CDR3 is built from 16 residues. CDR3 DNA sequence: TGTGCCAGCAGTTTAGAAGGGCCGGGAGGCATTCAGCCCCAGCATTTT. This sequence encodes CASSLEGPGGIQPQHF.

This chain links TRBV19 with TRBJ2-2; 8 nucleotides line up with TRBD1. There are 14 residues in the CDR3. The V segment lost 6 bases and the J segment 7 bases; nucleotides outside the gene matches: 7. Germline loops: CDR1 LNHDA, CDR2 SQIVND (reference sequence). The CDR3 nucleotides read TGTGCCAGTAGAGAAGCAGGGGGCATCGGGGAGCTGTTTTTT. It encodes CASREAGGIGELFF.

The genes are TRBV5-1 and TRBJ2-2, with D possibly matching TRBD2 (6 bases). The V end lost 3 bases, the J end lost 6 bases, and 9 bases lay between the germline ends. The CDR3 has 13 residues. Germline loops: CDR1 SGHRS, CDR2 YFSETQ. The CDR3 DNA reads as TGCGCCAGCAGCTCCGGGGGACCCGGGGAGCTGTTTTTT. It specifies CASSSGGPGELFF.

V and J are TRBV30 and TRBJ2-5; a possible D gene is TRBD1 (6 bases). CDR3 length: 12 amino acids. Germline CDR1 is GTSNPN and CDR2 is SVGIG (reference sequence). V lost 1 base and J 5 bases, leaving 8 bases between the germline ends. The CDR3 here is CAWSATGETQYF. CDR3 nucleotides: TGTGCCTGGAGTGCCACAGGGGAGACCCAGTACTTC.

This chain connects TRBV5-1 to TRBJ2-7, with D possibly matching TRBD1 (6 bases). With 4 bases removed from V and 2 bases from J, the gap between germline ends came to 13 bases. The CDR3 is 14 residues long. The germline gives CDR1 SGHRS, CDR2 YFSETQ. The CDR3 loop reads CASSVTGTTYEQYF. The CDR3 DNA reads as TGCGCCAGCAGCGTCACCGGGACAACCTACGAGCAGTACTTC.

Only one count was recorded for this clone. The CDR3 DNA sequence: TGCGCCAGCAGCCAAGATTTTGCAGGGGCCCCCTACGAGCAGTACTTC. It encodes CASSQDFAGAPYEQYF. The chain is built from TRBV4-1 and TRBJ2-7, with D possibly TRBD1 on 6 matching bases. The CDR3 consists of 16 residues. From germline, CDR1 is MGHRA and CDR2 YSYEKL. V dropped 0 bases and J dropped 2 bases, with 14 bases sitting between them.

This chain links TRBV7-9 with TRBJ2-7; D may be TRBD2 (6 bases). The length of the CDR3 is 14 residues. Germline V CDR1 and CDR2: SEHNR, FQNEAQ (reference sequence). V was pared by 3 bases and J by 6 bases, with 15 bases between. For the CDR3, the DNA is TGTGCCAGCAGCTTCAACACCGGGGGACCCGAGCAGTACTTC. It encodes CASSFNTGGPEQYF.

The genes are TRBV4-3 and TRBJ1-1, with TRBD1 as a possible D gene (6 bases). The germline V gene encodes CDR1 LGHNA and CDR2 YSLEER. This CDR3 is 13 amino acids long. V was trimmed by 9 bases and J by 1 base, leaving 12 bases between them. CDR3 nucleotide sequence: TGCGCCAGTTCTCAGGGGACGAACACTGAAGCTTTCTTT. Residues: CASSQGTNTEAFF.

The chain recombines TRBV4-3 with TRBJ2-7, with TRBD2 as a possible D gene (5 bases). CDR3 length: 14 residues. The V gene lost 4 bases and the J gene lost 5 bases, with 15 bases spanning the gap. Germline values: CDR1 LGHNA, CDR2 YSLEER. The CDR3 reads CASSRTSAGDEQYF. The CDR3 DNA sequence: TGCGCCAGCAGCCGAACCTCGGCCGGGGACGAGCAGTACTTC.

The rearrangement links TRBV4-3 to TRBJ1-6, with 8 bases aligning to TRBD1. The CDR3 runs to 16 residues. The germline V gene has CDR1 LGHNA and CDR2 YSLEER. The V gene end was trimmed by 5 bases and the J gene end by 5 bases; junction bases not matched to a gene: 8. CDR3 sequence: CASSVLTGGNNSPLHF. Written as DNA, the CDR3 is TGCGCCAGCAGCGTACTTACAGGGGGTAATAATTCACCCCTCCACTTT.

For this clone: The sample holds other DNA sequences that translate to the same CDR3. This chain joins TRBV11-3 and TRBJ1-2; 7 bases map to TRBD1. Germline CDR1 and CDR2: SGHNT and YENEEA. The V and J ends lost 0 bases and 2 bases, in that order; junction bases with no gene match: 0. The CDR3 runs 14 residues. CDR3 amino acids: CASSLETGNYGYTF. CDR3 coding DNA: TGTGCCAGCAGCTTAGAGACAGGGAACTATGGCTACACCTTC.

This clone came up once. The chain couples TRBV19 to TRBJ2-2, with 7 positions matching TRBD1. Germline loops: CDR1 LNHDA, CDR2 SQIVND (reference sequence). This CDR3 is 16 amino acids long. After removal of 6 bases from V and 0 bases from J, the junction contained 7 bases not matched to a gene. CDR3 in DNA: TGTGCCAGTAGGGAAGTAGGGACAGCGAACACCGGGGAGCTGTTTTTT. Translated: CASREVGTANTGELFF.

The chain combines TRBV19 with TRBJ1-4, with TRBD1 identical over 8 bases. The J segment lost 0 bases and the V segment lost 9 bases, leaving 9 bases of the junction unmatched. The length of the CDR3 is 16 residues. Germline assignment: CDR1 LNHDA and CDR2 SQIVND (reference sequence). The CDR3 protein is CASRGQGLSTNEKLFF. The CDR3 DNA follows: TGTGCCAGCCGAGGACAGGGACTCTCAACTAATGAAAAACTGTTTTTT.

The chain has TRBV6-6 and TRBJ2-7; 8 bases are a match to TRBD1. Germline CDR1 is MNHNY and CDR2 is SVGAGI (reference sequence). V shed 2 bases and J 7 bases; nucleotides not matched to a gene: 10. The CDR3 length is 15 residues. CDR3 sequence: CASSYPAGGQGEQYF. CDR3 bases: TGTGCCAGCAGTTACCCGGCAGGGGGCCAGGGGGAGCAGTACTTC.

This chain uses TRBV6-5 with TRBJ1-1; D is perhaps TRBD1 (6 bases). V gave up 6 bases and J gave up 10 bases, with 18 bases separating them. Germline V CDR1 and CDR2: MNHEY, SVGAGI. This CDR3 is 13 amino acids long. The CDR3 is CASRGYGGAGAFF. The DNA of the CDR3 is TGTGCCAGCAGGGGATACGGGGGGGCAGGAGCTTTCTTT.

The chain employs TRBV2 and TRBJ1-1, with 8 bases that match TRBD1. This CDR3 is built from 13 residues. The V gene end was trimmed by 7 bases and the J gene end by 7 bases; junction bases not matched to a gene: 8. In germline, CDR1 is SNHLY, CDR2 FYNNEI. The CDR3, as DNA: TGTGCCAGCAACACACAGGGGGTTGGTGAAGCTTTCTTT. Its translation: CASNTQGVGEAFF.

This rearrangement joins TRBV28 to TRBJ2-3; 9 nucleotides match TRBD2. CDR1 is MDHEN, CDR2 SYDVKM, per germline. The V and J ends lost 7 bases and 2 bases, in that order; junction bases with no gene match: 4. The CDR3 spans 14 residues. The CDR3 DNA follows: TGTGCCAGCAAAGCGGGGGGCATCACAGATACGCAGTATTTT. It is translated as CASKAGGITDTQYF.

The V gene is TRBV7-2, the J gene TRBJ1-2; 9 bases line up with TRBD1. Per the germline V gene, CDR1 is SGHTA and CDR2 is FQGNSA. CDR3 length: 14 amino acids. V gave up 5 bases and J gave up 4 bases; unmatched junction bases: 5. CDR3 DNA: TGTGCCAGCAGCCCAAAACAGGGGGCCTATGGCTACACCTTC. As protein: CASSPKQGAYGYTF.

On this clone itself: Additional DNA sequences in this sample encode the identical CDR3. The genes are TRBV7-2 and TRBJ2-3; TRBD2 agrees at 9 bases. This CDR3 is 16 amino acids long. Germline V gives CDR1 SGHTA, CDR2 FQGNSA. V lost 1 base to trimming and J lost 1 base; unmatched junction nucleotides: 3. This CDR3 reads CASSLGASGGTDTQYF. The CDR3, as DNA: TGTGCCAGCAGCTTAGGAGCTAGCGGGGGCACAGATACGCAGTATTTT.

V and J are TRBV3-1 (or the pseudogene TRBV3-2) and TRBJ2-1, with D perhaps TRBD1 (5 bases). The CDR3 consists of 15 residues. Trimming removed 4 bases at V and 2 bases at J, with 12 bases between. Germline values: CDR1 LGHDT, CDR2 YNNKEL (reference sequence). The CDR3 coding sequence is TGTGCCAGCAGCCGAGTAGGGGCAGCCTACAATGAGCAGTTCTTC. Encoded protein: CASSRVGAAYNEQFF.

The CDR3 reads CASRPQGGWRYEQYF. CDR3 sequence (DNA): TGTGCCAGCAGACCCCAAGGGGGATGGCGGTACGAGCAGTACTTC. The chain uses TRBV28 and TRBJ2-7; D is possibly TRBD1 (6 bases). Trimming removed 6 bases from V and 4 bases from J, with 19 bases in between. The CDR3 has 15 residues. Germline V gene lookup returns CDR1 MDHEN and CDR2 SYDVKM.

The V and J genes are TRBV28 and TRBJ2-3; 8 bases are a match to TRBD1. Germline CDR1 reads MDHEN; CDR2 reads SYDVKM. CDR3 size: 14 residues. J was trimmed by 3 bases and V by 5 bases; bases with no gene match: 4. This chain's CDR3 is CASSRTGYTDTQYF. In nucleotides, the CDR3 is TGTGCCAGCAGTCGGACAGGGTATACAGATACGCAGTATTTT.

This clone was recorded a few times. The V and J genes are TRBV19 and TRBJ1-5; D unclear. Deletions cut 5 bases from V and 4 bases from J, with 12 bases between. Germline V gives CDR1 LNHDA, CDR2 SQIVND (reference sequence). CDR3 length: 14 residues. The CDR3 nucleotides are TGTGCCAGTAGTCCCTATGCGGGAAATCAGCCCCAGCATTTT. Translated, it gives CASSPYAGNQPQHF. Drawing the rest from reference TRBV19 and TRBJ1-5, the complete variable domain is DGGITQSPKYLFRKEGQNVTLSCEQNLNHDAMYWYRQDPGQGLRLIYYSQIVNDFQKGDIAEGYSVSREKKESFPLTVTSAQKNPTAFYLCASSPYAGNQPQHFGDGTRLSIL.

The CDR3 reads CASSYSIYGYGYTF. The CDR3 coding sequence is TGTGCCAGCAGTTACTCCATTTACGGCTATGGCTACACCTTC. The chain couples TRBV6-2 or TRBV6-3 to TRBJ1-2, with D unclear. Germline V CDR1 and CDR2: MNHEY, SVGEGT. The CDR3 loop spans 14 amino acids. Trimming removed 0 bases from V and 4 bases from J, with 9 bases in between.

The gene calls are TRBV5-6 and TRBJ2-5, with D tentatively TRBD2 (6 bases). The CDR3 loop spans 14 amino acids. Germline V lookup: CDR1 SGHDT, CDR2 YYEEEE. The V end was cut by 3 bases, the J end by 4 bases, with 13 bases between. DNA for the CDR3: TGTGCCAGCAGCTCGGGGCGGGGAGGAGAGACCCAGTACTTC. This encodes CASSSGRGGETQYF.